This T cell receptor (beta chain) was identified during a study of cytomegalovirus exposure and HLA in healthy donors. As regards this clone: The antigen is undetermined.

General observations from the study: Association with HLA alleles at 0.05 false discovery rate was found for roughly 17,000 TCR beta sequences in a later analysis. The study labeled more than 150 TCR beta chains cytomegalovirus-associated. Apparent HLA restriction characterized most CMV-associated TCR beta chains in a later analysis. Several top significant clusters appeared, in a later analysis, to be linked to common viral pathogens.

Germline-derived CDR1 and CDR2 are MDHEN and SYDVKM. The CDR3 is made up of 16 amino acids. V gave up 3 bases and J gave up 3 bases; unmatched junction bases: 8. In the PCR, 60 Vbeta and 13 Jbeta primers were used. The assay was immunoSEQ multiplex PCR, and TCRdb's table has in-frame clones only and misses some. Of 200,000 to 250,000 clones in the sample, approximately 80% were seen once. V is TRBV28 and J is TRBJ2-7; 10 nucleotides align to TRBD1. This clonotype was obtained from a girl aged 5-17 years in good health and CMV-seronegative. The material sequenced was PBMCs. The CDR3 coding sequence is TGTGCCAGCAGTTTTGGGACAGGGGTAGGTAACTACGAGCAGTACTTC. Its translation is CASSFGTGVGNYEQYF.